Presented here are 15 T cell receptor beta chains from one specimen sequenced in a study of T-cell memory formation after mild COVID-19. TCRdb used MiXCR to reprocess the 5' RACE reads, holding one entry per CDR3 protein. Among 250,000 to 300,000 distinct CDR3 sequences, around 15% were seen once, and the ten largest hold roughly 25%. Sequencing used PBMCs or a T cell subset sorted from them (not recorded which). These receptors were collected from a man between 18 and 29 years old who had mild COVID-19 (a few samples of this study predate the infection). Cell type and time point are not known.

V gene TRBV18 combines with J gene TRBJ2-5; unclear D gene. Germline V gene lookup returns CDR1 KGHSH and CDR2 LQKENI. This CDR3 region has 13 residues. The V end lost 3 bases, the J end lost 3 bases, and 8 bases lay between the germline ends. The CDR3: CASSPTEEETQYF. For the CDR3, the DNA is TGTGCCAGCTCACCGACCGAAGAAGAGACCCAGTACTTC.

The J gene is TRBJ1-5, the V gene TRBV12-3 or TRBV12-4; D gene uncertain. The CDR3 length is 13 residues. Between the trimmed V and J ends, which lost 3 bases and 3 bases, there was a span of 6 bases. CDR3 amino acids: CASSFGYNQPQHF. CDR3 DNA: TGTGCCAGCAGTTTTGGGTACAATCAGCCCCAGCATTTT.

This clonotype was seen a few times. CDR3 in DNA: TGTGCCAGCAAAGTACGGGGTGAAGGGGAGACCCAGTACTTC. The encoded protein is CASKVRGEGETQYF. The rearrangement uses TRBV2 and TRBJ2-5; D perhaps matches TRBD2 (5 bases). Germline CDR1 and CDR2: SNHLY and FYNNEI. This CDR3 has 14 residues. V was shortened by 7 bases and J by 5 bases, with 17 bases between the two germline ends.

This clonotype occurred a few times. The V and J genes are TRBV4-1 and TRBJ2-4; 10 bases fit TRBD2. The length of the CDR3 is 15 residues. V lost 3 bases, J lost 9 bases, and 8 bases stayed unmatched. Germline V gives CDR1 MGHRA, CDR2 YSYEKL. CDR3 DNA sequence: TGCGCCAGCAGCCAGTTGCTAGCGGGGGAGGGCATTCAGTACTTC. This translates into CASSQLLAGEGIQYF.

This clonotype was recorded a few times. The gene calls are TRBV29-1 and TRBJ1-2; D is uncertain. V was shortened by 7 bases and J by 7 bases, with 19 bases between the two germline ends. This CDR3 has 13 amino acids. Germline loops: CDR1 SQVTM, CDR2 ANQGSEA. The CDR3 bases are TGCAGCGCCTGGGTCTCCGGTGGGTCTGGCTACACCTTC. Protein product: CSAWVSGGSGYTF.

The chain couples TRBV4-3 to TRBJ2-3; 9 bases match TRBD1. CDR1 and CDR2 (germline): LGHNA, YSLEER. There are 16 residues in the CDR3. J gave up 4 bases and V 0 bases, and 5 bases lay outside the gene matches. The CDR3 reads CASSQDRGQGADTQYF. CDR3 sequence (DNA): TGCGCCAGCAGCCAAGATAGGGGACAGGGAGCAGATACGCAGTATTTT.

The gene calls are TRBV20-1 and TRBJ1-5, with D hard to call. Germline assignment: CDR1 DFQATT and CDR2 SNEGSKA (reference sequence). V was shortened by 0 bases and J by 5 bases, with 5 bases between the two germline ends. The CDR3 totals 12 residues. As DNA, the CDR3 is TGCAGTGCTAGAGAATCTGATCAGCCCCAGCATTTT. Translation gives CSARESDQPQHF.

The J gene is TRBJ1-4, the V gene TRBV27; D not resolved. The germline V gene encodes CDR1 MNHEY and CDR2 SMNVEV (reference sequence). CDR3 length: 13 residues. V lost 5 bases to trimming and J lost 9 bases, with 13 bases between them. Here the CDR3 reads CASSPGGSKKLFF. The CDR3 DNA follows: TGTGCCAGCAGTCCTGGAGGGTCGAAAAAACTGTTTTTT.

This chain uses TRBV4-2 with TRBJ1-5; no definite D call. The CDR3 loop spans 16 amino acids. CDR1 LGHNA and CDR2 YNFKEQ come from the germline V gene. Trimming removed 0 bases at V and 0 bases at J, with 9 bases between. For the CDR3, the DNA is TGTGCCAGCAGCCAAGATCTCAGGTATAGCAATCAGCCCCAGCATTTT. Its translation: CASSQDLRYSNQPQHF.

In its sample, this clonotype was seen a few times. In DNA, the CDR3 is TGTGCCAGCTCACCTCAGCCGAACACTGAAGCTTTCTTT. Amino acid sequence: CASSPQPNTEAFF. This chain joins TRBV18 and TRBJ1-1, with D unclear. Germline V gives CDR1 KGHSH, CDR2 LQKENI. CDR3 length: 13 amino acids. The ends were cut back, 3 bases at V and 1 base at J, with 6 bases in the middle.

The chain is built from TRBV5-1 and TRBJ1-3, with no clear D. Trimming took off 0 bases at V and 0 bases at J, with 7 bases between the two ends. Germline V gene data show CDR1 as SGHRS and CDR2 as YFSETQ. The CDR3 has 15 amino acids. The CDR3 spells CASSLAPFSGNTIYF. Written as DNA, the CDR3 is TGCGCCAGCAGCTTGGCTCCGTTCTCTGGAAACACCATATATTTT.

V and J are TRBV7-2 and TRBJ2-5, with 8 bases that match TRBD1. Losses at the gene ends were 6 bases for V and 4 bases for J; bases not matched to a gene: 7. From germline, CDR1 is SGHTA and CDR2 FQGNSA. The CDR3 has 14 amino acids. The CDR3 reads CASRDDRGSETQYF. The CDR3 nucleotides read TGTGCCAGCAGGGACGACAGGGGTTCAGAGACCCAGTACTTC.

This clonotype showed up just a few times. This chain connects TRBV6-1 to TRBJ1-1; D gene uncertain. Germline CDR1 MNHNS, CDR2 SASEGT. The CDR3 runs 13 residues. With 2 bases removed from V and 4 bases from J, the gap between germline ends came to 8 bases. The CDR3: CASSEFPATEAFF. Here the CDR3 DNA reads TGTGCCAGCAGTGAATTCCCAGCCACTGAAGCTTTCTTT.

The V and J genes are TRBV11-2 and TRBJ2-5; D not resolved. Trimming shortened V by 4 bases and J by 5 bases, and 8 bases separated the two germline ends. CDR1 and CDR2 from the germline V gene are SGHAT and FQNNGV. This CDR3 contains 12 residues. In nucleotides, the CDR3 is TGTGCCAGCAGCTGGAGTTTCGAGACCCAGTACTTC. It translates to CASSWSFETQYF.

This clonotype was seen more than once but under ten times. V usage is TRBV12-3 or TRBV12-4 and J usage is TRBJ2-1; TRBD2 matches 10 bases. The CDR3 covers 14 residues. V shed 6 bases, J shed 6 bases, and the junction held 5 bases outside the gene matches. CDR3 bases: TGTGCCAGCAGCGCTAGGACTAGCGGCAATGAGCAGTTCTTC. Residues: CASSARTSGNEQFF.